The source of this T cell receptor beta chain is a study of response to subunit inactivated influenza vaccine. Regarding the study as a whole: Few new T cells, the authors suggested, are recruited by each seasonal influenza vaccination.

TCRdb independently ran MiXCR on the RT-PCR reads; one entry per CDR3 protein. The sample includes roughly 570,000 distinct CDR3 sequences, 10% to 15% of them seen just once. This clonotype was observed at least ten times. What it binds is not known. Trimming removed 5 bases from V and 7 bases from J; junction bases left unmatched: 7. Germline CDR1 and CDR2: LGHNA and YNFKEQ. The CDR3 totals 15 residues. This chain joins TRBV4-2 and TRBJ1-6; 8 positions match TRBD1. The receptor was isolated from a man aged 50 to 59 who received an inactivated influenza vaccine. Source: PBMCs from blood, taken roughly 48 days after vaccination. The CDR3 region is CASSGRQGLNSPLHF. The DNA of the CDR3 is TGTGCCAGCAGCGGAAGACAGGGGTTAAATTCACCCCTCCACTTT.